These T cell receptor beta chains were read from a single sample in a study of T cell responses to AZD1222 COVID-19 vaccine. Generated by immunoSEQ multiplex PCR, the TCRdb table keeps only in-frame clones and is missing some. The data show 140,000 to 150,000 clones, with roughly nine tenths seen just once and 5.1% held by the top ten. The sample in question was peripheral blood, obtained on day 0 of AZD1222 vaccination. The receptors stem from an adult in good health. Each CDR3 is given without its conserved first and last residue. The D gene is left open where the match is weak.

>TRBJ2-1|TRBD2|TRBV7-2
ASRPGTSGSHAECNEQF
>TRBJ2-1|TRBD2|TRBV28
ASSSLAGNLYNEQF
>TRBJ2-5|.|TRBV29-1
SVASYQETQY
>TRBJ1-5|.|TRBV15
ATSLTGQQPQH
>TRBJ1-1|.|TRBV6-2/TRBV6-3
ASSTVLTEAF
>TRBJ1-1|.|TRBV12-3/TRBV12-4
ASRYRTEAF
>TRBJ1-2|TRBD1|TRBV7-2
ASSLRGTGGYT
>TRBJ2-1|TRBD2|TRBV13
ASSLSGSSYNEQF
>TRBJ2-1|TRBD2|TRBV18
ASSPSASGSRNEQF
>TRBJ2-5|.|TRBV18
ASSPIEKTQY
>TRBJ2-2|TRBD2|TRBV5-1
ASSSTQRGRPSRSTGELF
>TRBJ2-1|TRBD2|TRBV23-1
ARVLAEPSYNEQF
>TRBJ1-6|TRBD1|TRBV7-9
ASSKTGNNSPLH
>TRBJ2-6|.|TRBV28
ASRGAGANVLT
>TRBJ1-3|TRBD1|TRBV9
ASSVDARGHGNTIY
>TRBJ2-7|.|TRBV28
ASSLASEQY
>TRBJ1-2|.|TRBV18
ASSPGNAGYT
>TRBJ2-2|TRBD2|TRBV7-2
ASSLVGLAANTGELF